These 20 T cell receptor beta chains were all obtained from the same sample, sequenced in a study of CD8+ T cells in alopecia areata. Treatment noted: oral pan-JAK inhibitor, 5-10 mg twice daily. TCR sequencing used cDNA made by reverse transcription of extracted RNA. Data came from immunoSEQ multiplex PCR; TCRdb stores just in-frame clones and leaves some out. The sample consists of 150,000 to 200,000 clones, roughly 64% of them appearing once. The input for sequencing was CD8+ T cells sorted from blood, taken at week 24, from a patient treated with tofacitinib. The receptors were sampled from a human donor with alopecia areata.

CDR3 sequence reads: CSAVNYGYTF. DNA of the CDR3: TGCAGTGCCGTCAACTATGGCTACACCTTC. The chain recombines TRBV20-1 with TRBJ1-2; D gene unclear. The CDR3 has 10 amino acids. Trimming removed 6 bases from V and 2 bases from J, with 4 bases in between. The germline CDR1 and CDR2 sequences are DFQATT and SNEGSKA (reference sequence).

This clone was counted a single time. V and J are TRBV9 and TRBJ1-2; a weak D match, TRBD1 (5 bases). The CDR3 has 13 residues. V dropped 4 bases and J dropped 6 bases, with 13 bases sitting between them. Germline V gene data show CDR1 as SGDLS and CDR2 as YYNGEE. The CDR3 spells CASSPRGVDGYTF. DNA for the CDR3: TGTGCCAGCAGCCCCAGAGGGGTAGATGGCTACACCTTC.

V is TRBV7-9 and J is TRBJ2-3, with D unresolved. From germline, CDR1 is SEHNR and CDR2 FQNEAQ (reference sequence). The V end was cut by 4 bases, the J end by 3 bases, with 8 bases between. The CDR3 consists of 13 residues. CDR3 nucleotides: TGTGCCAGCAGCTCATTTGGGACAGATACGCAGTATTTT. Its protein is CASSSFGTDTQYF. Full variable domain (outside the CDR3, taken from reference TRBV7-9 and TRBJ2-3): DTGVSQNPRHKITKRGQNVTFRCDPISEHNRLYWYRQTLGQGPEFLTYFQNEAQLEKSRLLSDRFSAERPKGSFSTLEIQRTEQGDSAMYLCASSSFGTDTQYFGPGTRLTVL.

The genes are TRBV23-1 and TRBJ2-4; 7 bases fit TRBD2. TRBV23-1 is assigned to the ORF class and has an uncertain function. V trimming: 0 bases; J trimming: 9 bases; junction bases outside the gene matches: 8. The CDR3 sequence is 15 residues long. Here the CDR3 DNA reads TGCGCCAGCAGTCAATCGGGAGGGCGAGGAGGCATTCAGTACTTC. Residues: CASSQSGGRGGIQYF.

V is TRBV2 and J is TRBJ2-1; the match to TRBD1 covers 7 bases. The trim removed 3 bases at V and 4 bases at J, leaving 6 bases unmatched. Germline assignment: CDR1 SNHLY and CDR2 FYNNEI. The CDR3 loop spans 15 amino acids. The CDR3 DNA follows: TGTGCCAGCAGTGAGGACAGGAGGATTTACAATGAGCAGTTCTTC. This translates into CASSEDRRIYNEQFF. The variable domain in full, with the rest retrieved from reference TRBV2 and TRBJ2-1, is EPEVTQTPSHQVTQMGQEVILRCVPISNHLYFYWYRQILGQKVEFLVSFYNNEISEKSEIFDDQFSVERPDGSNFTLKIRSTKLEDSAMYFCASSEDRRIYNEQFFGPGTRLTVL.

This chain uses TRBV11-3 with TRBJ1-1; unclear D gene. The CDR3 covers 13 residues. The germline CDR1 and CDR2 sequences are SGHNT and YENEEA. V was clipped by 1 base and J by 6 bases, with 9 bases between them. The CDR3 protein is CASSLVTGSEAFF. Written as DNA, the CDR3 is TGTGCCAGCAGCTTAGTCACCGGGTCTGAAGCTTTCTTT.

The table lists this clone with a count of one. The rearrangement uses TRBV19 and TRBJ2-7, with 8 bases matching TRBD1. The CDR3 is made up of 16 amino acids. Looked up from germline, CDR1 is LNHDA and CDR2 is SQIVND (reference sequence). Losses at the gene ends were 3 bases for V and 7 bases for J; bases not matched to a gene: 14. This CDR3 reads CASSIGGQGPFREQYF. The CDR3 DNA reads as TGTGCCAGTAGTATCGGAGGACAGGGCCCGTTTAGGGAGCAGTACTTC.

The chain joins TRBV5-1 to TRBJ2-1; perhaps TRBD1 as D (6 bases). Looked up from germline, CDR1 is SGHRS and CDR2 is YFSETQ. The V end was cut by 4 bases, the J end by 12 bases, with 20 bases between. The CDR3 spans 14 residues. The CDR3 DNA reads TGCGCCAGCAGCCCTTCCCTACAGGGTGTGGGGCAGTTCTTC. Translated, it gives CASSPSLQGVGQFF.

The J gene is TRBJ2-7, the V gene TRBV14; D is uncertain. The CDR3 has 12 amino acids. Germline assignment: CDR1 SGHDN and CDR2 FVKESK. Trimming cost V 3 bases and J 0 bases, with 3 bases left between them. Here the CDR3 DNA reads TGTGCCAGCAGCCACAGCTCCTACGAGCAGTACTTC. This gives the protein CASSHSSYEQYF.

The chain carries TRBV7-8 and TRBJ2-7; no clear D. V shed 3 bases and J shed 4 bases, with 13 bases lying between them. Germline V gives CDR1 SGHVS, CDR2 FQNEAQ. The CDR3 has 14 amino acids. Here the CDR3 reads CASSFGQEGYEQYF. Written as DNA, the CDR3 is TGTGCCAGCAGCTTCGGGCAGGAAGGATACGAGCAGTACTTC.

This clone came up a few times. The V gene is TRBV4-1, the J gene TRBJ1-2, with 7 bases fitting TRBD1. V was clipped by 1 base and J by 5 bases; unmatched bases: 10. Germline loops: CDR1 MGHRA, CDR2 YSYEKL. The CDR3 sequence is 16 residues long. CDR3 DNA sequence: TGCGCCAGCAGCCAAGCTCCCGAACAGGGGCCTTATGGCTACACCTTC. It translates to CASSQAPEQGPYGYTF.

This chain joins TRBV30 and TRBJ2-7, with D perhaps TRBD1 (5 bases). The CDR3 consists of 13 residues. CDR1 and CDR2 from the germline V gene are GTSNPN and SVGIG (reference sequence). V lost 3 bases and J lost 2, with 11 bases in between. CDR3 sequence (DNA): TGTGCCTGGAGGGGGCCAGTAACCTACGAGCAGTACTTC. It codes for CAWRGPVTYEQYF.

The CDR3 spells CAWISEGRNTEAFF. CDR3 in DNA: TGTGCCTGGATCTCGGAGGGCCGGAACACTGAAGCTTTCTTT. The gene calls are TRBV30 and TRBJ1-1; D ambiguous. Looked up from germline, CDR1 is GTSNPN and CDR2 is SVGIG (reference sequence). This CDR3 contains 14 residues. V dropped 4 bases and J dropped 1 base, with 13 bases sitting between them.

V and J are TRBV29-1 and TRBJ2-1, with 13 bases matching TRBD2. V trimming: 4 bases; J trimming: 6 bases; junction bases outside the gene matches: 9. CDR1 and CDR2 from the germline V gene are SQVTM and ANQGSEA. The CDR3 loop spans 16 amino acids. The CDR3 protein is CSVVGLAGALRNEQFF. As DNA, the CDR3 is TGCAGCGTTGTTGGACTAGCGGGGGCCCTACGCAATGAGCAGTTCTTC.

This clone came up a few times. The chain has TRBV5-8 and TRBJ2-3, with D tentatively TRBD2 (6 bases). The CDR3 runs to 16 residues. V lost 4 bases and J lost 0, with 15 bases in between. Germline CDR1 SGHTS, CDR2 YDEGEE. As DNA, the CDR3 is TGTGCCAGCAGCCCCGGGGGTACACCCAGCACAGATACGCAGTATTTT. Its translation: CASSPGGTPSTDTQYF.

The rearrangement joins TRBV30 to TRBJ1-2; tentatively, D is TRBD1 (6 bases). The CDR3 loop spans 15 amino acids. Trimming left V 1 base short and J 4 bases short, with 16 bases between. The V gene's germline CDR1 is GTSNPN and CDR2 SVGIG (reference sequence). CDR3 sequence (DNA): TGTGCCTGGAGTGAGGACAGCCTCGAAGCCTATGGCTACACCTTC. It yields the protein CAWSEDSLEAYGYTF.

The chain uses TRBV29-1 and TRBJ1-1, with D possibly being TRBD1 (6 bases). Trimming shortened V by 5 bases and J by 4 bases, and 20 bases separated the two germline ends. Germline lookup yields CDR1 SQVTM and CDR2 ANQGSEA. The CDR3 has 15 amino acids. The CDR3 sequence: CSVPDSRGVGTEAFF. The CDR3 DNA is TGCAGCGTTCCGGACAGCCGTGGGGTGGGCACTGAAGCTTTCTTT.

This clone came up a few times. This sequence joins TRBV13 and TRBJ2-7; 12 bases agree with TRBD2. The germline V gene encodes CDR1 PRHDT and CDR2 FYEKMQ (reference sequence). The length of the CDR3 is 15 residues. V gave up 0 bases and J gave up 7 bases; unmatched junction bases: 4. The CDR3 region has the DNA TGTGCCAGCAGCTTAGGACTAGCGGGGGGCGGAGAGCAGTACTTC. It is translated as CASSLGLAGGGEQYF.

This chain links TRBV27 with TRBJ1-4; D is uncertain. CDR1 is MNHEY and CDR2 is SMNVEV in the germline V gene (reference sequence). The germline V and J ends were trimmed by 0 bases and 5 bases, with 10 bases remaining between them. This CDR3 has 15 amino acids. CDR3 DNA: TGTGCCAGCAGTTTATCGCATCTACTGAATGAAAAACTGTTTTTT. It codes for CASSLSHLLNEKLFF.

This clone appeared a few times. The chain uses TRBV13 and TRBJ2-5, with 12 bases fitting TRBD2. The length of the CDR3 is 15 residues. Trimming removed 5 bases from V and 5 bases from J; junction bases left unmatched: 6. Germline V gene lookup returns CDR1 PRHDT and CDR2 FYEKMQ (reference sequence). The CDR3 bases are TGTGCCAGCAGCCTAAGAGGGACTAGCGGGGAGACCCAGTACTTC. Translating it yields CASSLRGTSGETQYF.